This TCR beta chain was sequenced during a study of technical replicates of blood from several donors. Sequencing was performed with immunoSEQ multiplex PCR; in TCRdb, only in-frame clones are kept and a portion is missing. The profile shows 75,000 to 90,000 clones, around 90% of them singletons. Germline CDR1 is SGDLS and CDR2 is YYNGEE. V gave up 4 bases and J gave up 7 bases; unmatched junction bases: 12. The CDR3 has 16 amino acids. Source material: T cells isolated from PBMCs. The chain employs TRBV9 and TRBJ2-1, with 9 bases identical to TRBD1. The source of this sequence is a human donor in good health. The CDR3 DNA reads as TGTGCCAGCAGCCCTACTGGACAGGGGATGTGGAATGAGCAGTTCTTC. Residues: CASSPTGQGMWNEQFF.